This is a list of T cell receptor beta chains from one sample in a study of CD8+ T cells in alopecia areata. TCRdb's copy holds only in-frame clones and misses some; the assay was immunoSEQ multiplex PCR. In the table there are fewer than 350,000 clones, 58% of which are singletons. The input for sequencing was CD4+ T cells sorted from blood, taken at week 24, from a patient treated with tofacitinib. These receptors were taken from a human donor with alopecia areata. Both conserved end residues are part of each CDR3. A D gene is named only where the DNA matches it firmly. Size values are once, few and many counts, or a class for expanded clones, and some rows have none.

D,V,J,size,CDR3,DNA
-,TRBV30,TRBJ1-5,-,CAWSAAKGRGQPQHF,TGTGCCTGGAGTGCCGCGAAGGGTAGAGGTCAGCCCCAGCATTTT
TRBD1,TRBV19,TRBJ1-5,-,CASRNTGGNQPQHF,TGTGCCAGTAGGAATACAGGGGGAAATCAGCCCCAGCATTTT
TRBD1,TRBV4-1,TRBJ2-1,few,CASSRDRGMYEQFF,TGCGCCAGCAGCCGCGACAGGGGAATGTATGAGCAGTTCTTC
TRBD1,TRBV7-2,TRBJ1-5,-,CASSPRGQVGNQPQHF,TGTGCCAGCAGCCCTAGGGGACAGGTTGGCAATCAGCCCCAGCATTTT
TRBD2,TRBV11-2,TRBJ2-4,-,CASSFTSGGAKNIQYF,TGTGCCAGCAGCTTTACTAGCGGGGGAGCCAAAAACATTCAGTACTTC
-,TRBV9,TRBJ2-1,few,CASSVDFQGYYNEQFF,TGTGCCAGCAGCGTAGATTTCCAGGGCTACTACAATGAGCAGTTCTTC
TRBD1,TRBV13,TRBJ2-1,few,CASSPRQGRDPYNEQFF,TGTGCCAGCAGCCCAAGACAGGGGCGGGACCCCTACAATGAGCAGTTCTTC
-,TRBV15,TRBJ1-5,-,CATSRDVGSTWPQHF,TGTGCCACCAGCAGAGATGTTGGCAGTACGTGGCCCCAGCATTTT
-,TRBV28,TRBJ1-2,-,CASSKGQYGYTF,TGTGCCAGCAGTAAGGGACAATATGGCTACACCTTC
TRBD1,TRBV28,TRBJ2-5,-,CASRFQGEETQYF,TGTGCCAGCAGGTTTCAGGGGGAAGAGACCCAGTACTTC
TRBD1,TRBV6-5,TRBJ1-2,-,CASSRTGDYGYTF,TGTGCCAGCAGTCGGACAGGGGACTATGGCTACACCTTC
TRBD1,TRBV11-2,TRBJ2-2,-,CASSTRTGAGGELFF,TGTGCCAGCAGCACCAGGACAGGGGCAGGCGGGGAGCTGTTTTTT
-,TRBV25-1,TRBJ1-2,-,CATAFQGGYGYTF,TGTGCCACCGCGTTCCAGGGAGGCTATGGCTACACCTTC
TRBD2,TRBV6-5,TRBJ2-7,-,CASSRGDSYEQYF,TGTGCCAGCAGCCGGGGGGACTCCTACGAGCAGTACTTC
-,TRBV29-1,TRBJ2-1,-,CSVDGQFF,TGCAGCGTTGATGGGCAGTTCTTC
-,TRBV30,TRBJ1-4,-,CAWSDGGRKKLFF,TGTGCCTGGAGTGACGGGGGGCGCAAAAAACTGTTTTTT
TRBD2,TRBV30,TRBJ2-7,-,CAWSGTGGTFKVYEQYF,TGTGCCTGGAGTGGTACGGGGGGGACGTTTAAGGTTTACGAGCAGTACTTC
-,TRBV5-6,TRBJ1-2,-,CASSLRGYGYTF,TGTGCCAGCAGCTTGAGGGGTTATGGCTACACCTTC
-,TRBV19,TRBJ2-7,-,CASSINDRLDYEQYF,TGTGCCAGTAGTATAAACGACAGGCTGGACTACGAGCAGTACTTC
-,TRBV6-5,TRBJ1-1,-,CASSYSAGDTEAFF,TGTGCCAGCAGTTACTCGGCAGGGGACACTGAAGCTTTCTTT
-,TRBV18,TRBJ2-5,-,CASSRSDRKETQYF,TGTGCCAGCTCACGATCGGACAGAAAAGAGACCCAGTACTTC
-,TRBV7-3,TRBJ2-3,-,CASSPGTSTDTQYF,TGTGCCAGCAGCCCCGGGACTAGCACAGATACGCAGTATTTT
-,TRBV5-4,TRBJ1-1,-,CASKEGGNTEAFF,TGTGCCAGCAAAGAGGGGGGGAACACTGAAGCTTTCTTT
-,TRBV7-9,TRBJ2-2,-,CASSLAGRGTGELFF,TGTGCCAGCAGCTTAGCGGGCCGTGGCACCGGGGAGCTGTTTTTT
TRBD1,TRBV28,TRBJ2-7,few,CASSIGQGSQYF,TGTGCCAGCAGTATAGGACAGGGGTCCCAGTACTTC
TRBD1,TRBV2,TRBJ2-7,-,CASHRGTENEQYF,TGTGCCAGTCATCGAGGGACAGAAAACGAGCAGTACTTC
-,TRBV7-2,TRBJ2-3,-,CASSAFDTQYF,TGTGCCAGCAGCGCCTTTGATACGCAGTATTTT
TRBD1,TRBV18,TRBJ2-7,few,CASSPRQGQSYEQYF,TGTGCCAGCTCACCACGGCAGGGACAGTCCTACGAGCAGTACTTC
-,TRBV30,TRBJ2-7,once,CAWSVPRTESSYEQYF,TGTGCCTGGAGTGTTCCGAGGACCGAGAGCTCCTACGAGCAGTACTTC
-,TRBV30,TRBJ2-2,-,CAWSPGTGELFF,TGTGCCTGGAGTCCGGGGACCGGGGAGCTGTTTTTT
-,TRBV5-6,TRBJ2-5,-,CASSWNSQETQYF,TGTGCCAGCAGCTGGAACAGCCAAGAGACCCAGTACTTC
-,TRBV29-1,TRBJ1-2,-,CRIQGERNYGYTF,TGCAGAATCCAGGGAGAAAGAAACTATGGCTACACCTTC
-,TRBV5-6,TRBJ2-5,-,CASSYRQDQETQYF,TGTGCCAGCAGCTATCGACAGGACCAAGAGACCCAGTACTTC
TRBD1,TRBV5-1,TRBJ2-5,-,CASSLVDRERKTQYF,TGCGCCAGCAGCTTGGTGGACAGGGAACGGAAGACCCAGTACTTC
TRBD1,TRBV2,TRBJ1-1,-,CASSRQGMNTEAFF,TGTGCCAGCAGTAGACAGGGGATGAACACTGAAGCTTTCTTT
-,TRBV29-1,TRBJ2-3,-,CSVERRRSTDTQYF,TGCAGCGTTGAACGGCGACGAAGCACAGATACGCAGTATTTT
-,TRBV27,TRBJ1-5,-,CASSLSSNQPQHF,TGTGCCAGCAGTTTATCGAGTAATCAGCCCCAGCATTTT
-,TRBV29-1,TRBJ1-1,-,CSGYRDSGTEAFF,TGCAGCGGCTACAGGGATTCAGGAACTGAAGCTTTCTTT
-,TRBV7-2,TRBJ2-2,-,CASSLSAGGDTGELFF,TGTGCCAGCAGCTTATCCGCAGGGGGGGACACCGGGGAGCTGTTTTTT
-,TRBV5-1,TRBJ1-6,-,CASSLKGYGGMLNSPLHF,TGCGCCAGCAGCTTGAAGGGGTACGGTGGGATGCTCAATTCACCCCTCCACTTT
-,TRBV5-1,TRBJ2-3,-,CASSLSATNTDTQYF,TGCGCCAGCAGCTTGAGCGCGACGAACACAGATACGCAGTATTTT
TRBD1,TRBV29-1,TRBJ1-2,once,CSVGQGTVYGYTF,TGCAGCGTTGGACAGGGGACTGTTTATGGCTACACCTTC
-,TRBV6-1,TRBJ2-5,-,CASRYRGPQETQYF,TGTGCCAGCAGGTATCGGGGACCGCAAGAGACCCAGTACTTC
-,TRBV28,TRBJ1-5,once,CEAQGPQPQHF,TGTGAGGCGCAGGGCCCCCAGCCCCAGCATTTT
-,TRBV5-1,TRBJ1-6,-,CASSSSTSPLHF,TGCGCCAGCAGCTCCTCGACCTCACCCCTCCACTTT
TRBD1,TRBV29-1,TRBJ1-6,few,CSALTGGGNSPLHF,TGCAGCGCCCTCACAGGGGGCGGTAATTCACCCCTCCACTTT
-,TRBV30,TRBJ1-2,-,CAWTKGNYGYTF,TGTGCCTGGACTAAGGGTAACTATGGCTACACCTTC
-,TRBV4-1,TRBJ1-3,-,CASSQDRVVDANTIYF,TGCGCCAGCAGCCAAGATAGGGTCGTAGACGCGAACACCATATATTTT
-,TRBV5-1,TRBJ2-3,-,CASSLGAGQRTDTQYF,TGCGCCAGCAGCTTGGGAGCGGGACAGCGCACAGATACGCAGTATTTT
TRBD1,TRBV18,TRBJ2-5,-,CASSPAGTDALWTQYF,TGTGCCAGCTCACCGGCCGGGACAGACGCTCTTTGGACCCAGTACTTC
-,TRBV7-6,TRBJ1-5,-,CASSDGPDRPQHF,TGTGCCAGCAGCGACGGACCCGACCGGCCCCAGCATTTT
-,TRBV2,TRBJ1-4,-,CASSEVTGREKLFF,TGTGCCAGCAGTGAAGTCACAGGGCGTGAAAAACTGTTTTTT
TRBD1,TRBV28,TRBJ1-1,-,CASSRTGASEAFF,TGTGCCAGCAGTAGGACAGGGGCCTCTGAAGCTTTCTTT
-,TRBV29-1,TRBJ2-7,few,CSGGGSYEQYF,TGCAGCGGAGGCGGATCTTACGAGCAGTACTTC
-,TRBV29-1,TRBJ1-2,-,CSVESDGYTF,TGCAGCGTTGAGTCGGATGGCTACACCTTC
-,TRBV5-6,TRBJ2-7,-,CASSRTSWANDEQYF,TGTGCCAGCAGCCGCACCTCCTGGGCTAACGACGAGCAGTACTTC
-,TRBV20-1,TRBJ2-1,-,CSVWTPNEQFF,TGCAGTGTTTGGACTCCCAATGAGCAGTTCTTC
-,TRBV15,TRBJ2-5,-,CATSRGLAGETQYF,TGTGCCACCAGCAGAGGCCTAGCTGGGGAGACCCAGTACTTC
-,TRBV12-5,TRBJ1-1,-,CASGQTRDTEAFF,TGTGCTAGTGGCCAAACCAGGGACACTGAAGCTTTCTTT
-,TRBV27,TRBJ2-3,-,CASTLTGWGGSTDTQYF,TGTGCCAGCACCTTAACAGGGTGGGGGGGAAGCACAGATACGCAGTATTTT